This T cell receptor (beta chain) was sequenced for a study of cytomegalovirus exposure and HLA in healthy donors. The CDR3 runs to 11 residues. The ends were cut back, 5 bases at V and 3 bases at J, with 8 bases in the middle. The germline V gene encodes CDR1 GTSNPN and CDR2 SVGIG (reference sequence). The study ran its PCR with 60 Vbeta and 13 Jbeta primers. TCRdb keeps only in-frame clones here, not all; method: immunoSEQ multiplex PCR. The sample contains about 160,000 clones, around 88% of which appear only once. This clonotype originated in a woman under 40 in good health and CMV-seronegative. Sequenced material: PBMCs. This chain links TRBV30 with TRBJ2-7; a possible D gene is TRBD2 (5 bases). The CDR3: CAWEGDYEQYF. The CDR3 coding sequence is TGTGCCTGGGAGGGTGACTACGAGCAGTACTTC.